These 25 T cell receptor beta chains were sequenced from one sample in a study of control samples from healthy donors and cancer patients. Profiling relied on immunoSEQ multiplex PCR, and the TCRdb table lists in-frame clones only, not all of them. The repertoire holds 130,000 to 150,000 clones, about 91% seen once, with approximately 3.4% in the top ten. The specimen was blood. The receptor source for this set is a man aged 25-45 years in good health.

The V call is TRBV28, the J call TRBJ1-4; 8 bases are shared with TRBD1. CDR1 and CDR2 from the germline V gene are MDHEN and SYDVKM. This CDR3 comprises 15 residues. The V gene end was trimmed by 8 bases and the J gene end by 9 bases; junction bases not matched to a gene: 14. The CDR3: CASRPLDRGMKKLFF. The CDR3 DNA is TGTGCCAGCCGCCCTCTAGACAGGGGAATGAAAAAACTGTTTTTT.

The chain is built from TRBV3-1 (or the pseudogene TRBV3-2) and TRBJ1-5; TRBD1 agrees at 7 bases. The germline CDR1 and CDR2 sequences are LGHDT and YNNKEL (reference sequence). The CDR3 has 12 amino acids. The V segment lost 5 bases and the J segment 7 bases; nucleotides outside the gene matches: 2. The DNA of the CDR3 is TGTGCCAGCAGCGTACAGGGGCAGCCCCAGCATTTT. Amino acid sequence: CASSVQGQPQHF.

This clone occurred a few times. The V call is TRBV19, the J call TRBJ1-6; TRBD1 aligns across 9 bases. Germline trimming cut 5 bases from V and 10 bases from J; bases unmatched to any gene: 6. Germline CDR1 reads LNHDA; CDR2 reads SQIVND (reference sequence). The CDR3 totals 14 residues. The CDR3 region is CASSRTGVSSPLHF. In nucleotides, the CDR3 is TGTGCCAGTAGTCGGACAGGGGTAAGCTCACCCCTCCACTTT.

This sequence joins TRBV11-3 and TRBJ2-5; weak D call: TRBD2 (5 bases). V lost 1 base and J lost 7, with 7 bases in between. The CDR3 has 12 residues. The germline CDR1 and CDR2 sequences are SGHNT and YENEEA. The CDR3 nucleotides are TGTGCCAGCAGCTTAGGTCGGGGGACCCAGTACTTC. Its translation: CASSLGRGTQYF.

V gene TRBV27 combines with J gene TRBJ2-7; 7 bases map to TRBD1. The V gene end was trimmed by 6 bases and the J gene end by 3 bases; junction bases not matched to a gene: 5. Germline V lookup: CDR1 MNHEY, CDR2 SMNVEV (reference sequence). CDR3 size: 13 residues. The CDR3 sequence is CASRPDRDYEQYF. In DNA form, the CDR3 reads TGTGCCAGCAGGCCCGACAGGGACTACGAGCAGTACTTC.

This clone was counted only a few times. The chain couples TRBV9 to TRBJ1-5; D gene unclear. Germline V CDR1 and CDR2: SGDLS, YYNGEE. This CDR3 contains 11 residues. The V end was cut by 0 bases, the J end by 6 bases, with 1 base between. In DNA, the CDR3 is TGTGCCAGCAGCGTAGGTCAGCCCCAGCATTTT. Residues: CASSVGQPQHF.

The chain recombines TRBV6-5 with TRBJ1-2, with a weak D call TRBD1 (6 bases). Germline V lookup: CDR1 MNHEY, CDR2 SVGAGI. The CDR3 loop spans 14 amino acids. V was shortened by 6 bases and J by 4 bases, with 15 bases between the two germline ends. The CDR3 DNA follows: TGTGCCAGCAGCCGGACCGGGACAACCTATGGCTACACCTTC. It is translated as CASSRTGTTYGYTF.

V and J are TRBV14 and TRBJ1-4; a weak D match, TRBD1 (5 bases). Trimming pared 2 bases from V and 8 bases from J, leaving 12 bases between. The CDR3 totals 14 residues. Germline V gives CDR1 SGHDN, CDR2 FVKESK. The CDR3 nucleotides are TGTGCCAGCAGCCAATTTGGGGGAAGAGAAAAACTGTTTTTT. It encodes CASSQFGGREKLFF.

This sequence joins TRBV7-3 and TRBJ2-1; D is unclear. Deletions cut 1 base from V and 9 bases from J, with 10 bases between. Germline CDR1 SGHTA, CDR2 FQGTGA. The CDR3 extends over 13 amino acids. CDR3 nucleotide sequence: TGTGCCAGCAGCTTAAGTCGGGCGAGTGAGCAGTTCTTC. It translates to CASSLSRASEQFF. The entire variable domain, with the rest obtained from reference TRBV7-3 and TRBJ2-1, is as follows: GAGVSQTPSNKVTEKGKYVELRCDPISGHTALYWYRQSLGQGPEFLIYFQGTGAADDSGLPNDRFFAVRPEGSVSTLKIQRTERGDSAVYLCASSLSRASEQFFGPGTRLTVL.

The chain is built from TRBV12-5 and TRBJ2-7; no clear D. The CDR3 runs to 13 residues. Trimming took 3 bases from V and 3 from J, leaving 9 bases between them. Per germline, CDR1 LGHNT and CDR2 FRNRAP. The CDR3 region has the DNA TGTGCTAGTGGTTTAGCTACCGGCTACGAGCAGTACTTC. Translating gives CASGLATGYEQYF.

This chain uses TRBV11-1 with TRBJ2-7, with D unresolved. CDR3 length: 13 amino acids. Trimming took 4 bases from V and 0 from J, leaving 7 bases between them. Germline lookup yields CDR1 SGHAT and CDR2 FQDESV (reference sequence). The CDR3 DNA reads as TGTGCCAGCAGCTACCATAGCTCCTACGAGCAGTACTTC. Translation: CASSYHSSYEQYF. Based on the CDR3 plus reference TRBV11-1 and TRBJ2-7, the full variable domain is EAEVAQSPRYKITEKSQAVAFWCDPISGHATLYWYRQILGQGPELLVQFQDESVVDDSQLPKDRFSAERLKGVDSTLKIQPAELGDSAMYLCASSYHSSYEQYFGPGTRLTVT.

The chain links TRBV5-1 to TRBJ2-6; TRBD1 is a possible D gene (6 bases). Trimming took 1 base from V and 0 from J, leaving 11 bases between them. This CDR3 contains 17 residues. Germline V gene data show CDR1 as SGHRS and CDR2 as YFSETQ. The CDR3 sequence is CASSLWGTSSGANVLTF. CDR3 nucleotides: TGCGCCAGCAGCTTGTGGGGGACAAGCTCTGGGGCCAACGTCCTGACTTTC.

The rearrangement joins TRBV27 to TRBJ1-2, with no clear D. The germline V gene encodes CDR1 MNHEY and CDR2 SMNVEV (reference sequence). The CDR3 covers 13 residues. Trimming shortened V by 2 bases and J by 2 bases, and 6 bases separated the two germline ends. For the CDR3, the DNA is TGTGCCAGCAGTTTACAACCGAACTATGGCTACACCTTC. Its protein product is CASSLQPNYGYTF.

The rearrangement links TRBV30 to TRBJ2-7; D remains ambiguous. The CDR3 is 14 amino acids. With 3 bases removed from V and 1 base from J, the gap between germline ends came to 13 bases. Per the germline V gene, CDR1 is GTSNPN and CDR2 is SVGIG (reference sequence). The CDR3 is CAWSLGSLSYEQYF. CDR3 DNA: TGTGCCTGGAGCCTCGGAAGTTTATCCTACGAGCAGTACTTC.

The V call is TRBV5-1, the J call TRBJ2-3; D is unclear. Germline assignment: CDR1 SGHRS and CDR2 YFSETQ. Between the trimmed V and J ends, which lost 3 bases and 4 bases, there was a span of 6 bases. This CDR3 is built from 12 residues. The CDR3 bases are TGCGCCAGCAGCTCTGAGGCAGATACGCAGTATTTT. This codes for CASSSEADTQYF.

The chain carries TRBV30 and TRBJ2-7; D remains unclear. The V gene lost 2 bases and the J gene lost 3 bases, with 8 bases spanning the gap. CDR1 GTSNPN and CDR2 SVGIG come from the germline V gene (reference sequence). The CDR3 has 12 residues. CDR3 coding DNA: TGTGCCTGGAGTAAGGGATTCTACGAGCAGTACTTC. Translating it yields CAWSKGFYEQYF. The entire variable domain, with the rest obtained from reference TRBV30 and TRBJ2-7, is as follows: SQTIHQWPATLVQPVGSPLSLECTVEGTSNPNLYWYRQAAGRGLQLLFYSVGIGQISSEVPQNLSASRPQDRQFILSSKKLLLSDSGFYLCAWSKGFYEQYFGPGTRLTVT.

The chain combines TRBV11-2 with TRBJ2-3, with 7 bases that match TRBD2. CDR3 size: 15 residues. V shed 5 bases and J 5 bases; nucleotides not matched to a gene: 10. Per the germline V gene, CDR1 is SGHAT and CDR2 is FQNNGV. This chain's CDR3 is CASSPVGEGRDTQYF. Written as DNA, the CDR3 is TGTGCCAGCAGCCCAGTTGGGGAGGGTAGAGATACGCAGTATTTT.

The rearrangement uses TRBV14 and TRBJ2-7, with TRBD1 matching 8 bases. The CDR3 consists of 14 residues. The germline gives CDR1 SGHDN, CDR2 FVKESK. V was clipped by 3 bases and J by 3 bases; unmatched bases: 4. The CDR3 DNA is TGTGCCAGCAGCCAGGGGACAGGTGACTACGAGCAGTACTTC. Protein product: CASSQGTGDYEQYF.

This chain uses TRBV12-5 with TRBJ1-2, with TRBD1 matching 9 bases. The CDR3 is 16 amino acids. Germline V gives CDR1 LGHNT, CDR2 FRNRAP. V lost 1 base to trimming and J lost 5 bases; unmatched junction nucleotides: 8. Written as DNA, the CDR3 is TGTGCTAGTGGTTTGGCTACCGGGACAGGGATTTATGGCTACACCTTC. Its translation: CASGLATGTGIYGYTF.

The chain employs TRBV7-6 and TRBJ2-7; the D gene could be TRBD1 or TRBD2 (5 bases each). V was clipped by 10 bases and J by 0 bases, with 16 bases between them. The V gene's germline CDR1 is SGHVS and CDR2 FNYEAQ. This CDR3 spans 14 amino acids. The CDR3 is CATRGSPSSYEQYF. CDR3 bases: TGTGCCACCCGGGGCAGCCCCTCCTCCTACGAGCAGTACTTC.

The chain couples TRBV27 to TRBJ2-3; D possibly corresponds to TRBD2 (6 bases). The CDR3 sequence is 15 residues long. V was clipped by 0 bases and J by 6 bases, with 13 bases between them. The germline CDR1 and CDR2 sequences are MNHEY and SMNVEV (reference sequence). CDR3 coding DNA: TGTGCCAGCAGTTTATCGATCGGGGGAATGGATACGCAGTATTTT. Translation: CASSLSIGGMDTQYF.

This clone was seen a single time. The V call is TRBV10-3, the J call TRBJ2-4, with D perhaps TRBD1 (5 bases). Trimming took 2 bases from V and 6 from J, leaving 11 bases between them. Germline V gene lookup returns CDR1 ENHRY and CDR2 SYGVKD. The CDR3 covers 14 residues. The DNA of the CDR3 is TGTGCCATCAGTGAGCCACTTCAGGGAAACATTCAGTACTTC. Amino acid sequence: CAISEPLQGNIQYF.

This rearrangement joins TRBV30 to TRBJ1-2; D is unclear. The CDR3 is 15 amino acids. Germline CDR1 reads GTSNPN; CDR2 reads SVGIG (reference sequence). V lost 1 base and J 8 bases, leaving 20 bases between the germline ends. CDR3 sequence: CAWSARMGFQGGYTF. DNA of the CDR3: TGTGCCTGGAGTGCTCGGATGGGGTTTCAAGGAGGCTACACCTTC.

The chain couples TRBV18 to TRBJ1-1; D gene unclear. The germline CDR1 and CDR2 sequences are KGHSH and LQKENI. The CDR3 is 12 residues long. V lost 1 base, J lost 7 bases, and 7 bases lay in between. The CDR3 reads CASSPLGYEAFF. The CDR3 nucleotides read TGTGCCAGCTCACCACTGGGATATGAAGCTTTCTTT.

The rearrangement links TRBV23-1 to TRBJ1-2; D not resolved. TRBV23-1 is labeled an ORF, and its function is uncertain. The CDR3 loop spans 15 amino acids. V was trimmed by 0 bases and J by 6 bases, leaving 14 bases between them. The CDR3 sequence: CASSQSIGKGDGYTF. CDR3 nucleotides: TGCGCCAGCAGTCAATCGATTGGGAAGGGAGATGGCTACACCTTC.